This TCR beta chain is from a study of memory B cells and T cells in multiple sclerosis. Turning to this clone: Its antigen is undetermined.

V was trimmed by 3 bases and J by 0 bases, leaving 10 bases between them. CDR1 is SGHTS and CDR2 is YDEGEE in the germline V gene. This CDR3 is built from 15 residues. Findings and limits, study-wide: Compartments had unequal clone-set sizes, affecting shared clonotype counts.

Sequencing was performed with immunoSEQ multiplex PCR; in TCRdb, only in-frame clones are kept and a portion is missing. The sample lists about 45,000 clones, over 75% occurring once. After stimulus-free culture, autoproliferating CFSE-dim and non-proliferating CFSE-high T cells were sequenced separately. Pooled replicate wells came from approximately 5x10^7 CFSE-labeled PBMCs cultured about seven days without stimulus. The PBMCs received approximately 0.5 uM CFSE and serum-free culture with no added stimuli. The sequence came from a human donor with multiple sclerosis. Material for sequencing was PBMCs from blood kept in culture. This rearrangement joins TRBV5-8 to TRBJ2-1; tentative D call: TRBD1 (6 bases). The CDR3 DNA follows: TGTGCCAGCAGCTATAGGGGGACCTCCTACAATGAGCAGTTCTTC. Encoded protein: CASSYRGTSYNEQFF.